The rows below give T cell receptor beta chains drawn from one sample of a study of memory CD4+ T cells and cytomegalovirus serostatus. Using immunoSEQ multiplex PCR, the repertoire was profiled, and TCRdb retains in-frame clones only, with some absent. The table has nearly 50,000 clones, more than 70% seen once; the top ten hold about 0.8%. Sample: memory CD4+ T cells from blood. The origin of the receptors is an adult in good health and CMV-seronegative. Both conserved end residues are trimmed from each CDR3. Fields, in order: J gene, CDR3 length, V gene, CDR3 protein.

j_gene: TRBJ2-1
len: 14
v_gene: TRBV2
CDR3aa: ASRLGLAALYNEQF

j_gene: TRBJ2-2
len: 13
v_gene: TRBV10-3
CDR3aa: AISEGTGLTGELF

j_gene: TRBJ1-1
len: 11
v_gene: TRBV6-1
CDR3aa: ASSGTGGTEAF

j_gene: TRBJ1-5
len: 12
v_gene: TRBV2
CDR3aa: ASTRTGGNQPQH

j_gene: TRBJ2-5
len: 13
v_gene: TRBV11-3
CDR3aa: ASSLAEGPQETQY

j_gene: TRBJ2-6
len: 13
v_gene: TRBV30
CDR3aa: AWSGTGAGANVLT

j_gene: TRBJ1-2
len: 11
v_gene: TRBV6-5
CDR3aa: ASSPRTGFGYT

j_gene: TRBJ1-5
len: 12
v_gene: TRBV9
CDR3aa: ASSRGTGSQPQH

j_gene: TRBJ1-1
len: 10
v_gene: TRBV7-8
CDR3aa: ASSQGWGKAF

j_gene: TRBJ1-4
len: 13
v_gene: TRBV19
CDR3aa: ASRTQTATNEKLF

j_gene: TRBJ1-2
len: 10
v_gene: TRBV27
CDR3aa: ASRDPGIGYT

j_gene: TRBJ2-3
len: 12
v_gene: TRBV28
CDR3aa: ASSAGISTDTQY

j_gene: TRBJ2-7
len: 13
v_gene: TRBV27
CDR3aa: ASRTGLAGFYEQY

j_gene: TRBJ2-5
len: 14
v_gene: TRBV5-6
CDR3aa: ASSSPRGTSKETQY

j_gene: TRBJ2-5
len: 15
v_gene: TRBV28
CDR3aa: ASSLGVAPDKGETQY

j_gene: TRBJ2-5
len: 12
v_gene: TRBV11-2
CDR3aa: ASSPTGGRETQY

j_gene: TRBJ1-4
len: 12
v_gene: TRBV6-5
CDR3aa: ASKNRGPNEKLF

j_gene: TRBJ1-6
len: 13
v_gene: TRBV4-1
CDR3aa: ASSQGQGIYSPLH

j_gene: TRBJ2-6
len: 17
v_gene: TRBV7-9
CDR3aa: ASSPVTGGRNSGANVLT

j_gene: TRBJ1-5
len: 12
v_gene: TRBV5-1
CDR3aa: ASSLGPWDQPQH

j_gene: TRBJ1-5
len: 15
v_gene: TRBV12-2
CDR3aa: ASRLVVRKGSNQPQH

j_gene: TRBJ2-1
len: 14
v_gene: TRBV7-9
CDR3aa: ASSPGEGLSYNEQF

j_gene: TRBJ2-3
len: 15
v_gene: TRBV29-1
CDR3aa: SVSGLAGVGPADTQY

j_gene: TRBJ1-6
len: 13
v_gene: TRBV6-5
CDR3aa: ASSRRDRGNSPLH

j_gene: TRBJ2-3
len: 14
v_gene: TRBV11-2
CDR3aa: ASSLSGGGPTDTQY

j_gene: TRBJ2-7
len: 12
v_gene: TRBV6-5
CDR3aa: ASMSNLQGYEQY

j_gene: TRBJ1-2
len: 15
v_gene: TRBV4-1
CDR3aa: ASSQRVISGLAYGYT

j_gene: TRBJ1-1
len: 12
v_gene: TRBV5-4
CDR3aa: ASSLAATGTEAF

j_gene: TRBJ1-3
len: 11
v_gene: TRBV5-1
CDR3aa: ASSPEAGNTIY

j_gene: TRBJ1-4
len: 12
v_gene: TRBV10-2
CDR3aa: ASTVGATNEKLF

j_gene: TRBJ2-5
len: 12
v_gene: TRBV11-2
CDR3aa: ASSLSGGSETQY

j_gene: TRBJ1-4
len: 12
v_gene: TRBV5-1
CDR3aa: ASSLSRVDEKLF

j_gene: TRBJ1-1
len: 17
v_gene: TRBV12-5
CDR3aa: ASGLVRGRGLAMNTEAF

j_gene: TRBJ1-5
len: 12
v_gene: TRBV2
CDR3aa: ASSPGVSNQPQH

j_gene: TRBJ2-5
len: 9
v_gene: TRBV27
CDR3aa: ASSHQETQY

j_gene: TRBJ2-7
len: 14
v_gene: TRBV7-9
CDR3aa: ASSLVRGRGTYEQY

j_gene: TRBJ2-7
len: 12
v_gene: TRBV29-1
CDR3aa: SVGANRGGYEQY

j_gene: TRBJ2-1
len: 10
v_gene: TRBV11-1
CDR3aa: ASSFGTSQQF

j_gene: TRBJ1-2
len: 14
v_gene: TRBV28
CDR3aa: ASSLRGTGTAYGYT